The 9 T cell receptor beta chains below all came from one sample that was sequenced in a study of blood T cell repertoires in COVID-19. This table comes from immunoSEQ multiplex PCR, and its TCRdb copy is limited to in-frame clones, with some not included. The sample lists a few hundred thousand clones, more than 85% occurring once. Specimen: PBMCs or T cells enriched from blood (not recorded which). The receptor source for this set is a woman between 35 and 50 years old who had been exposed to COVID-19.

The chain couples TRBV24-1 to TRBJ2-1, with TRBD1 identical over 8 bases. The J segment lost 1 base and the V segment lost 10 bases, leaving 8 bases of the junction unmatched. The CDR3 totals 15 residues. Germline V gene lookup returns CDR1 KGHDR and CDR2 SFDVKD. The CDR3 is CATQPGGQSYNEQFF. In nucleotides, the CDR3 is TGTGCCACTCAACCAGGGGGCCAGTCCTACAATGAGCAGTTCTTC.

The chain uses TRBV27 and TRBJ2-5; 7 bases are a match to TRBD2. J was trimmed by 5 bases and V by 6 bases; bases with no gene match: 12. Germline V gene lookup returns CDR1 MNHEY and CDR2 SMNVEV (reference sequence). The CDR3 is 15 residues long. CDR3 sequence (DNA): TGTGCCAGCAGACCGCAGGCCTCCGGGGGGGAGACCCAGTACTTC. It codes for CASRPQASGGETQYF.

This clone was seen only once. This chain uses TRBV5-3 with TRBJ1-1, with D possibly matching TRBD1 (6 bases). Being an ORF, TRBV5-3 has a function that is uncertain. Trimming took 4 bases from V and 4 from J, leaving 14 bases between them. CDR3 size: 14 residues. The CDR3 DNA reads TGTGCCAGAAGCGCCCGACAGGAGTGCACTGAAGCTTTCTTT. Translated, it gives CARSARQECTEAFF.

The chain links TRBV29-1 to TRBJ1-1; 9 nucleotides align to TRBD1. The ends lost 7 bases at V and 1 base at J; junction bases unmatched: 4. The CDR3 extends over 13 amino acids. CDR1 SQVTM and CDR2 ANQGSEA come from the germline V gene. This CDR3 reads CSAWTGANTEAFF. Here the CDR3 DNA reads TGCAGCGCCTGGACAGGGGCGAACACTGAAGCTTTCTTT.

This clone came up once. The chain is built from TRBV14 and TRBJ1-2; D may be TRBD1 (5 bases). The CDR3 extends over 14 amino acids. The germline V and J ends were trimmed by 4 bases and 8 bases, with 17 bases remaining between them. CDR1 and CDR2 (germline): SGHDN, FVKESK. The CDR3: CASSPFGGAGGYTF. CDR3 sequence (DNA): TGTGCCAGCAGCCCCTTTGGAGGGGCGGGCGGCTACACCTTC.

J is TRBJ1-1 and V is TRBV19; 11 bases are shared with TRBD1. CDR3 size: 17 residues. Germline CDR1 and CDR2: LNHDA and SQIVND (reference sequence). After removal of 6 bases from V and 4 bases from J, the junction contained 13 bases not matched to a gene. CDR3 coding DNA: TGTGCCAGTAGGACTTCTTTGACCGGGACAGGGGGCACTGAAGCTTTCTTT. Translated, it gives CASRTSLTGTGGTEAFF. Supplemented by reference TRBV19 and TRBJ1-1, the full variable domain reads DGGITQSPKYLFRKEGQNVTLSCEQNLNHDAMYWYRQDPGQGLRLIYYSQIVNDFQKGDIAEGYSVSREKKESFPLTVTSAQKNPTAFYLCASRTSLTGTGGTEAFFGQGTRLTVV.

The chain joins TRBV10-1 to TRBJ2-3; no definite D call. This CDR3 has 15 amino acids. The germline gives CDR1 WNHNN, CDR2 SYGVQD (reference sequence). V lost 3 bases to trimming and J lost 6 bases, with 16 bases between them. The CDR3 DNA reads as TGCGCCAGCAGTGAATGGAGTTCCGGCAAGGATACGCAGTATTTT. Its translation is CASSEWSSGKDTQYF.

The gene calls are TRBV7-3 and TRBJ1-1, with a possible D match to TRBD1 (5 bases). Per germline, CDR1 SGHTA and CDR2 FQGTGA. The CDR3 is 14 residues long. The germline V and J ends were trimmed by 3 bases and 1 base, with 9 bases remaining between them. CDR3 sequence reads: CASSLGGSNTEAFF. The CDR3 nucleotides read TGTGCCAGCAGCTTGGGGGGATCGAACACTGAAGCTTTCTTT.

The V and J genes are TRBV7-6 and TRBJ1-6; TRBD1 matches 7 bases. J lost 10 bases, V lost 4 bases, and 10 bases had no gene match. The CDR3 loop spans 15 amino acids. Germline lookup yields CDR1 SGHVS and CDR2 FNYEAQ. CDR3 amino acids: CASSSIDRVDSPLHF. The CDR3 coding sequence is TGTGCCAGCAGCTCGATCGACAGGGTAGACTCACCCCTCCACTTT.